Each of the 14 T cell receptor beta chains below was sequenced from the same sample in a study of T-cell memory formation after mild COVID-19. TCRdb independently ran MiXCR on the 5' RACE reads; one entry per CDR3 protein. The sample records under 300,000 distinct CDR3 sequences, approximately 9% being singletons. The sequenced material came from PBMCs or a T cell subset sorted from them (not recorded which). These receptors were obtained from a man between 18 and 35 years old who had mild COVID-19 (a few samples of this study predate the infection). Cell type and time point are not known.

The chain carries TRBV5-1 and TRBJ1-1, with a possible D match to TRBD1 (5 bases). The CDR3 is made up of 16 amino acids. Germline values: CDR1 SGHRS, CDR2 YFSETQ. Trimming stripped 4 bases from V and 0 bases from J, with 16 bases between. CDR3 nucleotide sequence: TGCGCCAGCAGCCAAGACAGACTAACAATGAACACTGAAGCTTTCTTT. This codes for CASSQDRLTMNTEAFF.

V usage is TRBV27 and J usage is TRBJ1-6; D gene uncertain. CDR1 is MNHEY, CDR2 SMNVEV, per germline (reference sequence). V shed 3 bases and J shed 0 bases, with 9 bases lying between them. The CDR3 consists of 16 residues. DNA of the CDR3: TGTGCCAGCAGTTTTGCCCAGAGCTCCTATAATTCACCCCTCCACTTT. Its protein is CASSFAQSSYNSPLHF.

This clonotype has more than one count but fewer than ten. The V and J genes are TRBV7-8 and TRBJ2-3, with a weak D call TRBD2 (7 bases). With 0 bases removed from V and 15 bases from J, the gap between germline ends came to 13 bases. CDR3 length: 12 amino acids. Germline V gene data show CDR1 as SGHVS and CDR2 as FQNEAQ. CDR3 region: CASSLAGGGRYF. CDR3 nucleotides: TGTGCCAGCAGCTTAGCTGGCGGGGGCCGCTATTTT.

In its sample, this clonotype was seen a few times. J is TRBJ2-3 and V is TRBV7-8; possibly TRBD1 for D (6 bases). Trimming pared 4 bases from V and 10 bases from J, leaving 24 bases between. The germline V gene encodes CDR1 SGHVS and CDR2 FQNEAQ. The length of the CDR3 is 16 residues. The CDR3, as DNA: TGTGCCAGCAGCTGGGGTCGGACAGCCCTCGGATACGCGCAGTATTTT. This translates into CASSWGRTALGYAQYF.

This clonotype has only a few counts. The rearrangement links TRBV20-1 to TRBJ2-1; 9 bases fit TRBD1. This CDR3 has 15 amino acids. V gave up 2 bases and J gave up 8 bases; unmatched junction bases: 10. Germline CDR1 is DFQATT and CDR2 is SNEGSKA (reference sequence). CDR3 in amino acids: CSARPGQGWGDEQFF. The DNA of the CDR3 is TGCAGTGCTAGACCCGGACAGGGGTGGGGCGATGAGCAGTTCTTC.

This clonotype came up a few times. This sequence joins TRBV4-3 and TRBJ2-3, with D possibly matching TRBD1 (5 bases). The CDR3 has 17 residues. Germline V gives CDR1 LGHNA, CDR2 YSLEER. With 0 bases removed from V and 2 bases from J, the gap between germline ends came to 15 bases. This chain's CDR3 is CASSQDRMGRFTDTQYF. CDR3 DNA: TGCGCCAGCAGCCAAGACCGAATGGGGCGGTTCACAGATACGCAGTATTTT.

This clonotype appeared many times. The gene calls are TRBV5-5 and TRBJ2-2, with D perhaps being TRBD1 or TRBD2 (5 bases each). Germline V gives CDR1 SGHKS, CDR2 YYEKEE (reference sequence). Trimming took off 4 bases at V and 3 bases at J, with 19 bases between the two ends. CDR3 size: 17 residues. The CDR3 here is CASSPGTVQPDTGELFF. CDR3 sequence (DNA): TGTGCCAGCAGCCCGGGGACCGTACAGCCCGACACCGGGGAGCTGTTTTTT. The variable domain in full, completed from reference TRBV5-5 and TRBJ2-2, reads DAGVTQSPTHLIKTRGQQVTLRCSPISGHKSVSWYQQVLGQGPQFIFQYYEKEERGRGNFPDRFSARQFPNYSSELNVNALLLGDSALYLCASSPGTVQPDTGELFFGEGSRLTVL.

The chain joins TRBV7-3 to TRBJ1-1; no definite D call. With 2 bases removed from V and 1 base from J, the gap between germline ends came to 26 bases. CDR1 and CDR2 (germline): SGHTA, FQGTGA. CDR3 length equals 20 residues. DNA of the CDR3: TGTGCCAGCAGCTTAGCCATCGCCCTGGGCCATTTATTTTCGAACACTGAAGCTTTCTTT. Its translation is CASSLAIALGHLFSNTEAFF.

The chain uses TRBV25-1 and TRBJ2-3, with TRBD2 identical over 9 bases. The CDR3 totals 17 residues. The germline gives CDR1 MGHDK, CDR2 SYGVNS. V was clipped by 4 bases and J by 6 bases; unmatched bases: 14. The CDR3 is CASSGSALRGGRDTQYF. The CDR3 DNA follows: TGTGCCAGCAGTGGATCCGCACTGCGGGGGGGCCGGGATACGCAGTATTTT.

This sequence joins TRBV7-2 and TRBJ2-3, with 8 bases that match TRBD1. The germline CDR1 and CDR2 sequences are SGHTA and FQGNSA. The CDR3 totals 14 residues. With 0 bases clipped from V and 6 bases from J, the junction kept 2 bases outside the gene matches. The CDR3 reads CASSLAGQDDTQYF. In DNA, the CDR3 is TGTGCCAGCAGCTTAGCGGGACAGGATGATACGCAGTATTTT.

This chain joins TRBV29-1 and TRBJ2-5; TRBD1 agrees at 8 bases. This CDR3 has 15 residues. Unmatched junction bases numbered 7, after V lost 0 bases and J lost 4 bases. The germline CDR1 and CDR2 sequences are SQVTM and ANQGSEA. In nucleotides, the CDR3 is TGCAGCGTTGAAGAGGGCAGGGGGCAAGGAGAGACCCAGTACTTC. Amino acid sequence: CSVEEGRGQGETQYF.

The chain has TRBV5-6 and TRBJ2-1; no clear D gene. The CDR3 is 15 amino acids. From germline, CDR1 is SGHDT and CDR2 YYEEEE. The ends were cut back, 1 base at V and 2 bases at J, with 10 bases in the middle. The CDR3 region is CASSLLWQAYNEQFF. CDR3 nucleotides: TGTGCCAGCAGCTTGTTGTGGCAGGCCTACAATGAGCAGTTCTTC. Full variable domain (missing parts from reference TRBV5-6 and TRBJ2-1): DAGVTQSPTHLIKTRGQQVTLRCSPKSGHDTVSWYQQALGQGPQFIFQYYEEEERQRGNFPDRFSGHQFPNYSSELNVNALLLGDSALYLCASSLLWQAYNEQFFGPGTRLTVL.

This clonotype was observed a few times. The gene calls are TRBV18 and TRBJ2-7; 8 nucleotides agree with TRBD1. Germline CDR1 reads KGHSH; CDR2 reads LQKENI. The length of the CDR3 is 13 residues. The trim removed 3 bases at V and 6 bases at J, leaving 4 bases unmatched. The CDR3 reads CASSPPDRAEQYF. The CDR3 DNA reads TGTGCCAGCTCACCCCCGGACAGGGCCGAGCAGTACTTC.

For the CDR3, the DNA is TGTGCCAGCAGTCGACTAGCGGGGGGGAGCAATGAGCAGTTCTTC. Translating it yields CASSRLAGGSNEQFF. The chain employs TRBV12-3 or TRBV12-4 and TRBJ2-1, with 14 positions matching TRBD2. V gave up 5 bases and J gave up 6 bases; unmatched junction bases: 3. The CDR3 extends over 15 amino acids.